A single sample is the source of the 18 T cell receptor beta chains below, sequenced in a study of T cells after yellow fever vaccination. MiXCR, run by TCRdb on the 5' RACE reads, gives a single entry per CDR3 protein. The sample has 300,000 or so distinct CDR3 sequences; around 3.9% are singletons. Sequenced here: PBMCs, sampled 5 days after the yellow fever booster vaccination. The receptors were gathered from a man in his late teens or twenties who received the YFV17D yellow fever vaccine.

This clonotype was seen only a few times. The rearrangement joins TRBV20-1 to TRBJ2-5; 14 positions match TRBD2. Germline V gives CDR1 DFQATT, CDR2 SNEGSKA (reference sequence). J was trimmed by 5 bases and V by 5 bases; bases with no gene match: 4. The CDR3 extends over 14 amino acids. CDR3 sequence (DNA): TGCAGTGCTCGGGGACTAGCGGGGGCGGAGACCCAGTACTTC. Protein: CSARGLAGAETQYF.

This clonotype was seen many times. The gene calls are TRBV11-2 and TRBJ2-3; perhaps TRBD2 as D (6 bases). V was trimmed by 2 bases and J by 2 bases, leaving 14 bases between them. From germline, CDR1 is SGHAT and CDR2 FQNNGV. This CDR3 is 16 amino acids long. The CDR3 DNA reads as TGTGCCAGCAGCTTATCTCCGGGGACTGACACAGATACGCAGTATTTT. This sequence encodes CASSLSPGTDTDTQYF. The complete variable domain, with remaining parts taken from reference TRBV11-2 and TRBJ2-3, reads EAGVAQSPRYKIIEKRQSVAFWCNPISGHATLYWYQQILGQGPKLLIQFQNNGVVDDSQLPKDRFSAERLKGVDSTLKIQPAKLEDSAVYLCASSLSPGTDTDTQYFGPGTRLTVL.

This clonotype was found a few times. The gene calls are TRBV4-1 and TRBJ2-2; 9 bases are a match to TRBD1. This CDR3 comprises 18 residues. Germline V gene lookup returns CDR1 MGHRA and CDR2 YSYEKL. The junction had 7 bases not matched to a gene; V was cut back by 1 base and J by 1 base. CDR3 nucleotides: TGCGCCAGCAGCCAAGGACAGGGGGTCGTTTGGAACACCGGGGAGCTGTTTTTT. Translation gives CASSQGQGVVWNTGELFF.

The chain joins TRBV5-4 to TRBJ2-3, with D maybe TRBD2 (5 bases). Germline CDR1 and CDR2: SGHNT and YYREEE (reference sequence). The CDR3 runs to 14 residues. Trimming removed 9 bases at V and 0 bases at J, with 14 bases between. The CDR3 sequence: CATTGNPSTDTQYF. The DNA of the CDR3 is TGTGCCACCACGGGAAATCCTAGCACAGATACGCAGTATTTT.

This clonotype showed up just a few times. The J gene is TRBJ1-6, the V gene TRBV4-2; 8 bases agree with TRBD1. Germline V gene data show CDR1 as LGHNA and CDR2 as YNFKEQ. V dropped 3 bases and J dropped 8; count of bases not matched to a gene: 12. CDR3 size: 17 residues. The CDR3 loop reads CASSQVRVGTGYSPLHF. The CDR3 DNA is TGTGCCAGCAGCCAGGTACGGGTTGGGACAGGCTATTCACCCCTCCACTTT.

The V gene is TRBV19, the J gene TRBJ1-2; possibly TRBD1 for D (6 bases). CDR3 length: 14 residues. V shed 2 bases and J shed 2 bases, with 9 bases lying between them. Germline V gives CDR1 LNHDA, CDR2 SQIVND (reference sequence). CDR3 amino acids: CASSIPGHNYGYTF. The CDR3 region has the DNA TGTGCCAGTAGTATACCGGGACACAACTATGGCTACACCTTC.

The genes are TRBV5-5 and TRBJ1-5; perhaps TRBD1 as D (5 bases). CDR1 and CDR2 from the germline V gene are SGHKS and YYEKEE (reference sequence). V was pared by 6 bases and J by 0 bases, with 10 bases between. The length of the CDR3 is 14 residues. The CDR3 DNA is TGTGCCAGCACCCAGGGTCTTAGCAATCAGCCCCAGCATTTT. Translating gives CASTQGLSNQPQHF. The full variable domain, its missing parts supplied by reference TRBV5-5 and TRBJ1-5, is DAGVTQSPTHLIKTRGQQVTLRCSPISGHKSVSWYQQVLGQGPQFIFQYYEKEERGRGNFPDRFSARQFPNYSSELNVNALLLGDSALYLCASTQGLSNQPQHFGDGTRLSIL.

This clonotype was recorded many times. The rearrangement uses TRBV5-1 and TRBJ2-1, with 8 positions matching TRBD2. CDR1 SGHRS and CDR2 YFSETQ come from the germline V gene. The V segment lost 0 bases and the J segment 8 bases; nucleotides outside the gene matches: 10. The CDR3 contains 16 residues. The CDR3 nucleotides are TGCGCCAGCAGCTTGGTCAACGGGGGGGCCGAAGATGAGCAGTTCTTC. Its translation is CASSLVNGGAEDEQFF.

The V and J genes are TRBV7-9 and TRBJ1-2; D unclear. CDR1 SEHNR and CDR2 FQNEAQ come from the germline V gene (reference sequence). The CDR3 extends over 12 amino acids. With 5 bases removed from V and 2 bases from J, the gap between germline ends came to 6 bases. CDR3: CASSLNNYGYTF. The CDR3 coding sequence is TGTGCCAGCAGCCTCAACAACTATGGCTACACCTTC.

The table lists this clonotype with a few counts. The V gene is TRBV1, the J gene TRBJ2-5. TRBV1 represents a pseudogene. This CDR3 is built from 16 residues. CDR3 nucleotide sequence: TGCACCAGCAGCGAACGAAGATGGGCACACCAAGAGACCCAGTACTTC. Translating gives CTSSERRWAHQETQYF.

In this sample, this clonotype turned up a few times. The chain carries TRBV5-6 and TRBJ1-1; D not certain. V gave up 0 bases and J gave up 5 bases, with 11 bases separating them. Germline V gives CDR1 SGHDT, CDR2 YYEEEE. This CDR3 has 14 amino acids. CDR3: CASSLVGKITEAFF. In DNA form, the CDR3 reads TGTGCCAGCAGCTTGGTAGGGAAGATTACTGAAGCTTTCTTT.

This clonotype has at least ten counts. CDR3 DNA sequence: TGCGCCAGCAGCCAAGCCCAAGAGACCCAGTACTTC. This codes for CASSQAQETQYF. The chain couples TRBV4-1 to TRBJ2-5; D not certain. Trimming took 1 base from V and 1 from J, leaving 1 base between them. This CDR3 has 12 amino acids. The germline V gene encodes CDR1 MGHRA and CDR2 YSYEKL.

This clonotype was seen a few times. V gene TRBV4-2 combines with J gene TRBJ2-1; 7 bases map to TRBD2. The trim removed 1 base at V and 2 bases at J, leaving 5 bases unmatched. CDR3 length: 16 amino acids. Per the germline V gene, CDR1 is LGHNA and CDR2 is YNFKEQ. In DNA, the CDR3 is TGTGCCAGCAGCCAAGTCTCGGGGACTACCTACAATGAGCAGTTCTTC. It specifies CASSQVSGTTYNEQFF.

Of note for this clonotype: A junction boundary mismatches the germline segment, possibly from a read error. This chain joins TRBV4-1 and TRBJ1-5, with 10 bases lining up with TRBD1. This CDR3 region has 10 residues. Per germline, CDR1 MGHRA and CDR2 YSYEKL. This chain's CDR3 is CASRTGTGDF. The CDR3 DNA reads as TGCGCCAGCAGAACCGGGACAGGGGATTTT.

CDR3 in DNA: TGTGCCAGCAGCTTTGGGACAGGGTCGGCAACTAATGAAAAACTGTTTTTT. As protein: CASSFGTGSATNEKLFF. The chain employs TRBV5-8 and TRBJ1-4; 9 bases align to TRBD1. CDR3 size: 17 residues. CDR1 is SGHTS and CDR2 is YDEGEE in the germline V gene. The V and J ends lost 2 bases and 0 bases, in that order; junction bases with no gene match: 5.

The chain couples TRBV7-2 to TRBJ2-1; 9 nucleotides align to TRBD2. CDR1 is SGHTA and CDR2 is FQGNSA in the germline V gene. The CDR3 sequence is 16 residues long. V dropped 1 base and J dropped 4; count of bases not matched to a gene: 5. The CDR3 here is CASSLGFAGGYNEQFF. The CDR3 DNA is TGTGCCAGCAGCTTAGGGTTTGCGGGGGGGTACAATGAGCAGTTCTTC.

CDR3 protein: CASSYAGEVSTEAFF. In DNA, the CDR3 is TGTGCCAGCAGTTACGCGGGGGAAGTGAGCACTGAAGCTTTCTTT. The chain couples TRBV6-5 to TRBJ1-1, with D perhaps TRBD1 (5 bases). CDR3 length: 15 residues. Germline CDR1 MNHEY, CDR2 SVGAGI. V lost 2 bases to trimming and J lost 4 bases, with 14 bases between them.

The chain joins TRBV5-1 to TRBJ2-7, with D hard to call. Trimming pared 0 bases from V and 5 bases from J, leaving 6 bases between. Germline V lookup: CDR1 SGHRS, CDR2 YFSETQ. The CDR3 totals 12 residues. The CDR3 bases are TGCGCCAGCAGCTTGGTAGCCCACGAGCAGTACTTC. This gives the protein CASSLVAHEQYF.